This entry lists 4 T cell receptor beta chains sequenced from one sample in a study of OX40 agonist ivuxolimab in advanced cancers. TCRdb's table, derived via immunoSEQ multiplex PCR, lists solely in-frame clones and lacks some. The table records 90,000 or so clones, around nine tenths of them present only once. This specimen was CD4+ or CD8+ T cells sorted from blood, taken in a trial of the OX40 agonist ivuxolimab. All receptors come from an adult with an advanced solid tumor such as melanoma, head and neck, liver or kidney cancer.

This clone was seen just once. This sequence joins TRBV19 and TRBJ1-3; a possible D gene is TRBD1 (6 bases). The CDR3 sequence is 17 residues long. Germline V CDR1 and CDR2: LNHDA, SQIVND (reference sequence). Trimming pared 3 bases from V and 0 bases from J, leaving 15 bases between. The CDR3 DNA is TGTGCCAGTAGTATGGGGGGCTATTCACGCTCTGGAAACACCATATATTTT. This gives the protein CASSMGGYSRSGNTIYF.

V and J are TRBV30 and TRBJ1-5, with D unresolved. This CDR3 is built from 15 residues. V was trimmed by 3 bases and J by 7 bases, leaving 19 bases between them. Per germline, CDR1 GTSNPN and CDR2 SVGIG (reference sequence). CDR3: CAWSGTARRAQPQHF. Here the CDR3 DNA reads TGTGCCTGGAGCGGCACCGCGCGAAGGGCCCAGCCCCAGCATTTT.

The chain is built from TRBV21-1 and TRBJ2-3. TRBV21-1 is annotated as a pseudogene. CDR3 length: 13 residues. The CDR3 protein is CASSKRVSDTQYF. DNA of the CDR3: TGTGCCAGCAGCAAAAGGGTATCAGATACGCAGTATTTT.

CDR3 loop: CASSLGVSKETQYF. CDR3 sequence (DNA): TGTGCCAGCAGCTTAGGGGTATCTAAAGAGACCCAGTACTTC. The chain carries TRBV11-2 and TRBJ2-5; no clear D gene. The germline V gene encodes CDR1 SGHAT and CDR2 FQNNGV. Trimming pared 1 base from V and 3 bases from J, leaving 9 bases between. The CDR3 is made up of 14 amino acids.